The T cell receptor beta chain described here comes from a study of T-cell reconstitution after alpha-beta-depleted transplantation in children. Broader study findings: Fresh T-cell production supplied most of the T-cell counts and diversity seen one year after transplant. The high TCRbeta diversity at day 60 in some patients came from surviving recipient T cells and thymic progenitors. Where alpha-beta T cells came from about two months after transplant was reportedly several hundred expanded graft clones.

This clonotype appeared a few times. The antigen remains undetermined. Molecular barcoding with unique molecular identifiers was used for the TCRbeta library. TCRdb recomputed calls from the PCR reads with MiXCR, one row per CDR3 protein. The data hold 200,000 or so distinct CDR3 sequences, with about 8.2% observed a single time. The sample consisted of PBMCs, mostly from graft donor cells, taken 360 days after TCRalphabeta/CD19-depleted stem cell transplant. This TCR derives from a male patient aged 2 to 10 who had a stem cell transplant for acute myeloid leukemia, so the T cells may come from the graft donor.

Written as DNA, the CDR3 is TGTGCCAGCAGTTACACCATCGGACTGACGGGGACCGGGGAGCTGTTTTTT. The encoded protein is CASSYTIGLTGTGELFF. The rearrangement joins TRBV6-2 or TRBV6-3 to TRBJ2-2, with D possibly TRBD2 on 5 matching bases. The CDR3 length is 17 residues. Between the trimmed V and J ends, which lost 2 bases and 5 bases, there was a span of 18 bases. Germline V gives CDR1 MNHEY, CDR2 SVGEGT.